This T cell receptor (beta chain) comes out of a study of blood T cell repertoires in COVID-19. Whole-study context: The cDNA or gDNA used as material had been derived from T cells, B-cell-depleted T cells, or PBMCs.

All enrollees were roughly 18 to 90 years old and from roughly 26 US areas. Participants had their cohort set by participant-reported clinical history. Original data processing: The assay estimated nucleated cells by amplifying reference gene primers. TCRdb's table, derived via immunoSEQ multiplex PCR, lists solely in-frame clones and lacks some. That table is the source of V, J and clone size, and D and trimming were worked out from the DNA. Of roughly 230,000 clones listed, about 80% are singletons. The length of the CDR3 is 17 residues. Per germline, CDR1 ENHRY and CDR2 SYGVKD. Trimming took 11 bases from V and 1 from J; bases not matched to a gene: 18.

The rearrangement uses TRBV10-3 and TRBJ1-1, with 8 bases aligning to TRBD1. The receptor's source is a middle-aged man who had recovered from COVID-19. The sample comprised PBMCs or T cells enriched from blood (not recorded which). CDR3 sequence: CAAQVTGDLVGNTEAFF. The CDR3 bases are TGTGCCGCTCAGGTGACAGGGGATTTGGTCGGGAACACTGAAGCTTTCTTT.